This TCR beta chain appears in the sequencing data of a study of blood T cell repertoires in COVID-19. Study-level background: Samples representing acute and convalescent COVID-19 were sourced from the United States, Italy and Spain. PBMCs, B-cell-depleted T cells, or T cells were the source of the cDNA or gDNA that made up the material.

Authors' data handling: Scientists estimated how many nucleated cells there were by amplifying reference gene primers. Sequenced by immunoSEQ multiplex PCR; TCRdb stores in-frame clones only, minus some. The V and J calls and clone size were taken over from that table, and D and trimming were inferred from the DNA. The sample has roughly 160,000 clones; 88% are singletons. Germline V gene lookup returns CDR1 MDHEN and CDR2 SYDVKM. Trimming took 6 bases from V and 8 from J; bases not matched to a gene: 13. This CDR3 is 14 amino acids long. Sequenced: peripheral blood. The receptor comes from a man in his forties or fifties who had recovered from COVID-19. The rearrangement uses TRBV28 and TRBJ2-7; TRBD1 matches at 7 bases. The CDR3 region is CASSDDRAVPKQYF. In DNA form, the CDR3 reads TGTGCCAGCAGCGATGACAGGGCCGTGCCGAAGCAGTACTTC.